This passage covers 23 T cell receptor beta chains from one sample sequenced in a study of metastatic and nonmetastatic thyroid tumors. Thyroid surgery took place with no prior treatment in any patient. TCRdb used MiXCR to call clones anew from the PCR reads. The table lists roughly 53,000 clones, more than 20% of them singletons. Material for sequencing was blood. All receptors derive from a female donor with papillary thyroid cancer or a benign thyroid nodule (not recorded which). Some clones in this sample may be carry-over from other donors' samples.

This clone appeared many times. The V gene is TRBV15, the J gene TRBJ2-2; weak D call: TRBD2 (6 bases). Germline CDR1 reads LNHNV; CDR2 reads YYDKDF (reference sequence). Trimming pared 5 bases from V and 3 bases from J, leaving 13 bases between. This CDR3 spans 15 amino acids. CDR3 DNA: TGTGCCACCAGCCCCGGCGGGGTCGACACCGGGGAGCTGTTTTTT. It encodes CATSPGGVDTGELFF.

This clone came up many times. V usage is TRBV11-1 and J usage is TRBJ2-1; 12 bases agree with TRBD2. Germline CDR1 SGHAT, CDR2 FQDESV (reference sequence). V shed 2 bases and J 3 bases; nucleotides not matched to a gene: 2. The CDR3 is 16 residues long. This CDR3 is CASSLKTSGSYNEQFF. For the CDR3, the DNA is TGTGCCAGCAGCTTAAAGACTAGCGGGAGCTACAATGAGCAGTTCTTC.

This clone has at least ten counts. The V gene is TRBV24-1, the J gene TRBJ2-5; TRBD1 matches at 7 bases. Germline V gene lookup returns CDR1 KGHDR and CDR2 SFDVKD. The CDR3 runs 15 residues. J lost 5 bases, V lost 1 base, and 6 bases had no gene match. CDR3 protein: CATSDFDRESETQYF. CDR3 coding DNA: TGTGCCACCAGTGATTTTGACAGGGAGTCGGAGACCCAGTACTTC.

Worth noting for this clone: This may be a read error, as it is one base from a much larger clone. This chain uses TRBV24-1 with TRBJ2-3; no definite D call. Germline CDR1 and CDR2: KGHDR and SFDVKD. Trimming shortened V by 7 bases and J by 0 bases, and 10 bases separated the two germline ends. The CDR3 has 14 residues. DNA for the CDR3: TGTGCCACCAGAGTACAGTATAGCACAGATACGCAGTATTTT. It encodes CATRVQYSTDTQYF.

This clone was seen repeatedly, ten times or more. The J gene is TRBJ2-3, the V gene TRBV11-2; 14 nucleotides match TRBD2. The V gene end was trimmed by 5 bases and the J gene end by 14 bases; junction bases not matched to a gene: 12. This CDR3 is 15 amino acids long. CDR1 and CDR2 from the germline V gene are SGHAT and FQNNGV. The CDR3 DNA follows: TGTGCCAGCAGCACGAGCGGACTAGCGGGAGGTGGCGTGTATTTT. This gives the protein CASSTSGLAGGGVYF.

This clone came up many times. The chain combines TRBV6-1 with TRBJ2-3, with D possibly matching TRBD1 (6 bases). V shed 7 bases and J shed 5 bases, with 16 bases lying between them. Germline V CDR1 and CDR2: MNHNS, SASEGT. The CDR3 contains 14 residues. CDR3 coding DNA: TGTGCCAGCACACGTGGACAGCCGGGAGATACGCAGTATTTT. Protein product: CASTRGQPGDTQYF.

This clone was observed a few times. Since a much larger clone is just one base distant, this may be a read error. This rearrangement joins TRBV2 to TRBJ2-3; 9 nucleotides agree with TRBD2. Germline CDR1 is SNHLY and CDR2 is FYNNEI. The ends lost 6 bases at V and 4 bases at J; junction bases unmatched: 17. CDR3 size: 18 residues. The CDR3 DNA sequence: TGTGCCAGCAGCCAATGGGTGACTAGCGGAGGGGTCTCAGATACGCAGTATTTT. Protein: CASSQWVTSGGVSDTQYF.

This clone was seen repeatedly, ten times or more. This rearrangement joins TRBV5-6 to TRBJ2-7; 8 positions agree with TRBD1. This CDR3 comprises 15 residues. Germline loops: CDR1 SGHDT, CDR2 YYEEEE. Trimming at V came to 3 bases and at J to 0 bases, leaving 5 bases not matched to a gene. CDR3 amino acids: CASSSGGKGSYEQYF. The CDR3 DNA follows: TGTGCCAGCAGCTCAGGGGGCAAAGGCTCCTACGAGCAGTACTTC.

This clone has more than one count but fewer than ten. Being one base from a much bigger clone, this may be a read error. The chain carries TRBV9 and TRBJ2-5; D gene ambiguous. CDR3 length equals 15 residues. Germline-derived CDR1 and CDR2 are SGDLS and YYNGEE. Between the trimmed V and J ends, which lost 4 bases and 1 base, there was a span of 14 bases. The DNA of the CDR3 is TGTGCCAGCAGCACCGAAGAACATCGCCAAGAGACCCAGTACTTC. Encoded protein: CASSTEEHRQETQYF.

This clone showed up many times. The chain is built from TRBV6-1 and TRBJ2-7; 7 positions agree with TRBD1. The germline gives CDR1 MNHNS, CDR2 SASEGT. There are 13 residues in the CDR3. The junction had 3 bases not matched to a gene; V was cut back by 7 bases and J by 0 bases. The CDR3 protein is CASKGQNSYEQYF. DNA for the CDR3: TGTGCCAGCAAGGGACAGAACTCCTACGAGCAGTACTTC.

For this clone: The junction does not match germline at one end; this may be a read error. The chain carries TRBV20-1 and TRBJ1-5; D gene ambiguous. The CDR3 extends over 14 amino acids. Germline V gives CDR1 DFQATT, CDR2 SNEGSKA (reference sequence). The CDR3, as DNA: TGCAGTGCCGAAATTGACGGAAATAATCAGCCCCAGAATTTT. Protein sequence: CSAEIDGNNQPQNF.

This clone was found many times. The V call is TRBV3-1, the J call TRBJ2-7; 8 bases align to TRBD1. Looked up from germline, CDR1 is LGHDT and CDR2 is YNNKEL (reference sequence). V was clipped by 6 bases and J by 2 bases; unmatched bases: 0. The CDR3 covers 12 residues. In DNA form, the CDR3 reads TGTGCCAGCAGGGACAGGGCCTACGAGCAGTACTTC. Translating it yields CASRDRAYEQYF.

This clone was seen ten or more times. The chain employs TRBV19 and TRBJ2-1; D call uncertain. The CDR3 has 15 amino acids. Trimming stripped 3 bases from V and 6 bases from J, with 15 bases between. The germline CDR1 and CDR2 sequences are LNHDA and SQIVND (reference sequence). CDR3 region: CASSIIPLAFNEQFF. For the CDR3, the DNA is TGTGCCAGTAGTATTATTCCCCTCGCCTTCAATGAGCAGTTCTTC.

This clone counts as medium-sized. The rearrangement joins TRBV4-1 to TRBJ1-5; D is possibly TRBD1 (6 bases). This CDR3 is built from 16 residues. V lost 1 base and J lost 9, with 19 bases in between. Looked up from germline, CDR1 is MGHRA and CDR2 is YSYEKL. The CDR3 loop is CASSQVSMGGQGPQHF. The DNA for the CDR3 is TGCGCCAGCAGCCAAGTCTCTATGGGGGGCCAGGGGCCCCAGCATTTT.

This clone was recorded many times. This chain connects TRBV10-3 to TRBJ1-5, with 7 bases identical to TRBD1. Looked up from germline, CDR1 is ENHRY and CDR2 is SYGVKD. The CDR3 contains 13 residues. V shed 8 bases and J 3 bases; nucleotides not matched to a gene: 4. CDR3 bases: TGTGCCATCGGAACAGGGGACAATCAGCCCCAGCATTTT. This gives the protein CAIGTGDNQPQHF.

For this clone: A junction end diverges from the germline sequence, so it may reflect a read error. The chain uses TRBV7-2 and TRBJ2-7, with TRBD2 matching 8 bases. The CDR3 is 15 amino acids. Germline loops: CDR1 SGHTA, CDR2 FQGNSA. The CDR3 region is CARSLGGTGGNEHYF. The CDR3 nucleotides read TGTGCCCGCAGCTTAGGTGGAACGGGAGGGAACGAGCACTACTTC.

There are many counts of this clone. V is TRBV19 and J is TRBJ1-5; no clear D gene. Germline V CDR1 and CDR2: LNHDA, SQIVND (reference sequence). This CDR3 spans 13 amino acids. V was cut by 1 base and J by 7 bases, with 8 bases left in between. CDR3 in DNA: TGTGCCAGTAGTATAGTTCGGGAACAGCCCCAGCATTTT. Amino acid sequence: CASSIVREQPQHF.

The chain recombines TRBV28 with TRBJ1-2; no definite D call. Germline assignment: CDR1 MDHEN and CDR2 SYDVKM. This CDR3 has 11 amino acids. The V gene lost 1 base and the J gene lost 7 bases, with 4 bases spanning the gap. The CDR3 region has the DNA TGTGCCAGCAGTTTATCAACTGGCTACACCTTC. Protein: CASSLSTGYTF.

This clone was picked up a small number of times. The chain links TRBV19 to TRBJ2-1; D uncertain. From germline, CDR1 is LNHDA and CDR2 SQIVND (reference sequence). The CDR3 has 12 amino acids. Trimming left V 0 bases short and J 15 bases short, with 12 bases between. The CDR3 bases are TGTGCCAGTAGTATAGAGGGCCTGAGGTCGTTCTTC. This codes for CASSIEGLRSFF.

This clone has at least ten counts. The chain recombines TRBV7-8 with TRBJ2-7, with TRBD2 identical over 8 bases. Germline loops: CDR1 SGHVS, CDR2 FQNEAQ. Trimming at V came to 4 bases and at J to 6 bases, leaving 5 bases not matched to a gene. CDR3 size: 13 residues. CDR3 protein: CASSSSGSTEQYF. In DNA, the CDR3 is TGTGCCAGCAGCTCCAGCGGGAGCACCGAGCAGTACTTC.

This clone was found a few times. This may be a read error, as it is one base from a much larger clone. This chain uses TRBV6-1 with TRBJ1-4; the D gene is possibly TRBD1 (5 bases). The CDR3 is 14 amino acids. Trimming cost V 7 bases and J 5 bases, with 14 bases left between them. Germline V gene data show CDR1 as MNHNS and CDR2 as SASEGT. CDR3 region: CASIIGTWNEKLFF. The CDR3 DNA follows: TGTGCCAGCATAATCGGGACGTGGAATGAAAAACTGTTTTTT.

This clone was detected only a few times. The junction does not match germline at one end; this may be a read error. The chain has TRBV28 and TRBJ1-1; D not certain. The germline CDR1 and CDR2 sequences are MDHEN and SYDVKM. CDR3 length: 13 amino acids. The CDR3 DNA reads TGCGCCAGCAGTTTAACATGGGACACTGAAGCTTTCTTT. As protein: CASSLTWDTEAFF. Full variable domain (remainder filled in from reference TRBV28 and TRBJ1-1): DVKVTQSSRYLVKRTGEKVFLECVQDMDHENMFWYRQDPGLGLRLIYFSYDVKMKEKGDIPEGYSVSREKKERFSLILESASTNQTSMYLCASSLTWDTEAFFGQGTRLTVV.

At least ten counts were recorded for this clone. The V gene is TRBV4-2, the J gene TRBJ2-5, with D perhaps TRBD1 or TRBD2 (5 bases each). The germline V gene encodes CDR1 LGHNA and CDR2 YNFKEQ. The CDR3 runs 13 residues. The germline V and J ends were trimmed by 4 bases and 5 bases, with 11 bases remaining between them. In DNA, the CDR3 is TGTGCCAGCAGCCCGGGACCGGGGGAGACCCAGTACTTC. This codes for CASSPGPGETQYF.